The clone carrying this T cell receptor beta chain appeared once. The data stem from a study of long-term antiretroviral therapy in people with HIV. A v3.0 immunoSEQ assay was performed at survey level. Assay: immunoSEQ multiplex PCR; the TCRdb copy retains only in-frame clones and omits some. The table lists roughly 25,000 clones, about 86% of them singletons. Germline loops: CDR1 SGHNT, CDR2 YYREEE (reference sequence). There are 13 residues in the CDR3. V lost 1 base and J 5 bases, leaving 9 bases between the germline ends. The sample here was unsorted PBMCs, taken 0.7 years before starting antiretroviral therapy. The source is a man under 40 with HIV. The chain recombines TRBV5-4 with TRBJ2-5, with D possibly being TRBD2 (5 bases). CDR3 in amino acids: CASSLRRGETQYF. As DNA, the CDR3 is TGTGCCAGCAGCTTGAGAAGAGGGGAGACCCAGTACTTC.